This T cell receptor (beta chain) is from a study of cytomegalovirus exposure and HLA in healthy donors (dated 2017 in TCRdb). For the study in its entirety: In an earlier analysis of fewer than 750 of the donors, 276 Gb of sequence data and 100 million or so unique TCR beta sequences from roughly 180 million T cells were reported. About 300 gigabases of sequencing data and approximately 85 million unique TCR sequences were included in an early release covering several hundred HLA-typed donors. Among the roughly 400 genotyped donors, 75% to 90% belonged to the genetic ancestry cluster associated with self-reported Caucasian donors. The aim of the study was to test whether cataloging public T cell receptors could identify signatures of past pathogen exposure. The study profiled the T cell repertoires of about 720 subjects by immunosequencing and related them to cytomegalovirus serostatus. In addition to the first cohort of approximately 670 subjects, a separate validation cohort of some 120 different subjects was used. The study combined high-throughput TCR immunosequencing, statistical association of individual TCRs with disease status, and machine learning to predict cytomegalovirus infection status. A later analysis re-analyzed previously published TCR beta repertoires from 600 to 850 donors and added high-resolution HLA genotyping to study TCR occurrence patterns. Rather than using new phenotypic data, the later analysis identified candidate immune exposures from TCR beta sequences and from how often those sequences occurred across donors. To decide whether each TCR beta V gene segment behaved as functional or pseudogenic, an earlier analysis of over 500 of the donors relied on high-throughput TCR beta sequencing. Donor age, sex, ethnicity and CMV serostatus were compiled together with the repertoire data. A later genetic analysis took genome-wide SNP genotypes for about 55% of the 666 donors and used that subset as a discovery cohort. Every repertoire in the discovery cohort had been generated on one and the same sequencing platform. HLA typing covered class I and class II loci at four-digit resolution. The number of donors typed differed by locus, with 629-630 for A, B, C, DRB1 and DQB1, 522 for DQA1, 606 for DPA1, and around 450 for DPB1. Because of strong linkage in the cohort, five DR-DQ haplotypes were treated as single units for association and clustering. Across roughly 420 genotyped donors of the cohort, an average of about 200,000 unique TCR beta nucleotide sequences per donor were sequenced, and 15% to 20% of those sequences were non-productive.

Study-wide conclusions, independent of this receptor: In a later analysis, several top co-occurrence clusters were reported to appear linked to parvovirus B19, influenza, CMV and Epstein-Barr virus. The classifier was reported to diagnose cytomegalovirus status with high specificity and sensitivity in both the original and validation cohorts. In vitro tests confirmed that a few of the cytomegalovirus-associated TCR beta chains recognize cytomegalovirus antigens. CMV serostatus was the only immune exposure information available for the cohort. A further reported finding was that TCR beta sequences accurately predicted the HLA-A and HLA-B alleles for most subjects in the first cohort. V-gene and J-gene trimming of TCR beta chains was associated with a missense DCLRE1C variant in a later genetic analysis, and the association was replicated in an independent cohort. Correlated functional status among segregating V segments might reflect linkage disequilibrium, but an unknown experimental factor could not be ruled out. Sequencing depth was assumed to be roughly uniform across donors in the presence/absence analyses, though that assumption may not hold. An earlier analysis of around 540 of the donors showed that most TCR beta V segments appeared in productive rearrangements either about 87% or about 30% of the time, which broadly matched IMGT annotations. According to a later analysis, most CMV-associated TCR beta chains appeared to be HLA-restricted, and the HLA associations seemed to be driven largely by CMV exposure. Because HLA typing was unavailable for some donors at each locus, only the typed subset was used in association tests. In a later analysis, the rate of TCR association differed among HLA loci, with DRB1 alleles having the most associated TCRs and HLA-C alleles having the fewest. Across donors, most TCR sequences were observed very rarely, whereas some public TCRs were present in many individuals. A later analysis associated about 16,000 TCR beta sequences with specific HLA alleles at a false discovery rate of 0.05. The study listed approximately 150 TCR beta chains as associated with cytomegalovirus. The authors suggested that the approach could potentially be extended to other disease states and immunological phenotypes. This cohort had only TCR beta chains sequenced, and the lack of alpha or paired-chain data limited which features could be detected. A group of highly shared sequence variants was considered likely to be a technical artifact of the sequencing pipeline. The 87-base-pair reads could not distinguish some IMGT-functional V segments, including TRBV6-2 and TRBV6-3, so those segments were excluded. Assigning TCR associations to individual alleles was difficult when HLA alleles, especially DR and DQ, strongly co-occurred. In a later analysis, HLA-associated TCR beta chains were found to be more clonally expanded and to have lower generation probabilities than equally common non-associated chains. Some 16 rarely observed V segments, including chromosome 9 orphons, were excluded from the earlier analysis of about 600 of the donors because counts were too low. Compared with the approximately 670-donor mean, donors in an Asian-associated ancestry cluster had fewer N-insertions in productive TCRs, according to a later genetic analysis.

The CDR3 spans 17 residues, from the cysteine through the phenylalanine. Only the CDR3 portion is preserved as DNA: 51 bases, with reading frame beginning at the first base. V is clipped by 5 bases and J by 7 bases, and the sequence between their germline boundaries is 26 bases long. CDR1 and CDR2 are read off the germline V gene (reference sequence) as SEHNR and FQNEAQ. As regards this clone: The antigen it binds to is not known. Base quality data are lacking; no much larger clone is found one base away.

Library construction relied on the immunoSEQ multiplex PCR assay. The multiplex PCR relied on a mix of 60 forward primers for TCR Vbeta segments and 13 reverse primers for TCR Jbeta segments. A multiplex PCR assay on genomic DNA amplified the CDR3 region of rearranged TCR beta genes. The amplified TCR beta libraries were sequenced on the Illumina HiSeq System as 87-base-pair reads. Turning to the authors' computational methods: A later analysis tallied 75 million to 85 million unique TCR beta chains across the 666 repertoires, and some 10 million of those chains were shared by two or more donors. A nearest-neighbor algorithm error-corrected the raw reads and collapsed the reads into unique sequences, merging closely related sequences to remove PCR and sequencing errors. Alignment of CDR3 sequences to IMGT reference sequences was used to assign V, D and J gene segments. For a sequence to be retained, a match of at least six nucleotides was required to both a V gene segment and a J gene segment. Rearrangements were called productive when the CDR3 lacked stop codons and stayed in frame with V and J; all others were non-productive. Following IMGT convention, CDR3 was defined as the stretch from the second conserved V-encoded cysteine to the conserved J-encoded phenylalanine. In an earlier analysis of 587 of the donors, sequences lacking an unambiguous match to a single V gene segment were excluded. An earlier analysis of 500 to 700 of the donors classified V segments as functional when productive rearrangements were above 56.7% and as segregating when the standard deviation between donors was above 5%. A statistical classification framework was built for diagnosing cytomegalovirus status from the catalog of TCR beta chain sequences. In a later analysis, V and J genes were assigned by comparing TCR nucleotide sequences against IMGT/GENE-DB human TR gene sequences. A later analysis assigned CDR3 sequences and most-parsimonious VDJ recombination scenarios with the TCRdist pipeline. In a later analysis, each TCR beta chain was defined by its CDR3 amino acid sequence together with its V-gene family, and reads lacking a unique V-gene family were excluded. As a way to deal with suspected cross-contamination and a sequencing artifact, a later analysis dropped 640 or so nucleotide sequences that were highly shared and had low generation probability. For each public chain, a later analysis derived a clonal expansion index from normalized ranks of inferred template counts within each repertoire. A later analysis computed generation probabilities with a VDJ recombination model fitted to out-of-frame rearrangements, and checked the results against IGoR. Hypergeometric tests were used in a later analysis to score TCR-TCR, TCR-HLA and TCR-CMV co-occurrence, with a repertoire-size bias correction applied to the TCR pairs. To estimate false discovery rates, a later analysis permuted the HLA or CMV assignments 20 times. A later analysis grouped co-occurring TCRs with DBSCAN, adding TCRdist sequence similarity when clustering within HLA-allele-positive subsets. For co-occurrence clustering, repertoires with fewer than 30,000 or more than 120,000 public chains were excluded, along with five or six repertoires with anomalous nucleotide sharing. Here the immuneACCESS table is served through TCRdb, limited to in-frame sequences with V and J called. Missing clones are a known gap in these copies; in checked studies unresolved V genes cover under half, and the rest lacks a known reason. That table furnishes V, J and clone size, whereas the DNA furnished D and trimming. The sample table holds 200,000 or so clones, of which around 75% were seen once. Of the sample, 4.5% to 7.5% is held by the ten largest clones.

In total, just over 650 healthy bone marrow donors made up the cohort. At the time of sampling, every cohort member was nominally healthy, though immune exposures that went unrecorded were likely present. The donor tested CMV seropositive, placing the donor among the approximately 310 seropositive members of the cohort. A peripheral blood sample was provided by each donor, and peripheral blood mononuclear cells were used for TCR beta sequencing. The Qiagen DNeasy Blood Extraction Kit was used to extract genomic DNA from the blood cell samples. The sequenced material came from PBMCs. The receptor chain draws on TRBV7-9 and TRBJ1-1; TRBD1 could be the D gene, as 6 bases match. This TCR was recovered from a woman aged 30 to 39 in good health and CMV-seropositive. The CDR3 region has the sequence CASSPRILGGADNEAFF. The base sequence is TGTGCCAGCAGCCCTCGAATATTGGGGGGGGCAGACAATGAAGCTTTCTTT.